Listed below are T cell receptor beta chains from one sample, sequenced in a study of control samples from healthy donors and cancer patients. TCRdb keeps only in-frame clones here, not all; method: immunoSEQ multiplex PCR. This table holds 85,000 to 90,000 clones, 86% found once. The sequencing sample was made of blood. The receptors derive from a man aged 25 to 40 in good health. Both conserved end residues are part of each CDR3. Each record gives: clone size, D gene, J gene, V gene, CDR3 DNA, CDR3 protein. D genes are given only for firm matches. Part of the rows lack a size; the others show once, few, many or a class for expanded clones.

NA | TRBD2 | TRBJ2-1 | TRBV5-1 | TGCGCCAGCAGCCCAACTCTAGCGGGGAAAAACAATGAGCAGTTCTTC | CASSPTLAGKNNEQFF
once | TRBD1 | TRBJ2-2 | TRBV11-3 | TGTGCCAGCAGCCGCAGGACAGGGGTAGGAGTTAGCACCGGGGAGCTGTTTTTT | CASSRRTGVGVSTGELFF
NA | NA | TRBJ1-2 | TRBV20-1 | TGCAGTGCTAGGAACTATGGCTACACCTTC | CSARNYGYTF
NA | NA | TRBJ2-7 | TRBV21-1 | TGTGCCAGCAGCACCAAGACCCTAACTTACTCCTACGAGCAGTACTTC | CASSTKTLTYSYEQYF
once | NA | TRBJ1-5 | TRBV24-1 | TGTGCCACCAGCGACGGTAATAGCAATCAGCCCCAGCATTTT | CATSDGNSNQPQHF
NA | NA | TRBJ2-7 | TRBV6-1 | TGTGCCAGCAGTGATATCGGCCACAACGAGCAGTACTTC | CASSDIGHNEQYF
NA | TRBD1 | TRBJ2-1 | TRBV29-1 | TGCAGCGTTGGACAGGGTTACAATGAGCAGTTCTTC | CSVGQGYNEQFF
few | NA | TRBJ1-5 | TRBV4-2 | TGTGCCAGCAGCCAAGAAATGGGCAGCCAAGTCAATCAGCCCCAGCATTTT | CASSQEMGSQVNQPQHF
NA | NA | TRBJ1-2 | TRBV18 | TGTGCCAGCTCACCAAACGAAATAAAGGTTGGCTACACCTTC | CASSPNEIKVGYTF
few | NA | TRBJ1-6 | TRBV6-5 | TGTGCCAGCAGCCCCGCGGGGGTAAATTCACCCCTCCACTTT | CASSPAGVNSPLHF
NA | NA | TRBJ2-3 | TRBV4-2 | TGTGCCAGCAGCCCTGGGCAGTCACGGGGGAAAGATACGCAGTATTTT | CASSPGQSRGKDTQYF
NA | TRBD2 | TRBJ2-3 | TRBV24-1 | TGTGCCACCAGTGATTTTAGCGGGGGTACAGATACGCAGTATTTT | CATSDFSGGTDTQYF
NA | TRBD2 | TRBJ2-5 | TRBV5-1 | TGCGCCAGCAGCTGGGGGCCGGGGGGGCGGTTCGAGACCCAGTACTTC | CASSWGPGGRFETQYF
NA | TRBD2 | TRBJ2-3 | TRBV11-2 | TGTGCCAGCAGCCTGACGGTAGCGGGGAGCACAGATACGCAGTATTTT | CASSLTVAGSTDTQYF
medium-sized | NA | TRBJ2-5 | TRBV29-1 | TGCAGCGTTGAAGAGGGGTGGCCCAGGAAAGAGACCCAGTACTTC | CSVEEGWPRKETQYF
NA | TRBD1 | TRBJ1-5 | TRBV24-1 | TGTGCCACCAGTGAAGGACAGGGCAATCAGCCCCAGCATTTT | CATSEGQGNQPQHF
NA | NA | TRBJ2-7 | TRBV28 | TGTGCCAGCAGCGTCTACGAGCAGTACTTC | CASSVYEQYF
few | NA | TRBJ1-6 | TRBV3-1/TRBV3-2 | TGTGCCAGCAGCCAAGTCGCAGGGGCGAATTCACCCCTCCACTTT | CASSQVAGANSPLHF
NA | TRBD2 | TRBJ2-1 | TRBV5-6 | TGTGCCAGCAGCTCGGCCGGGACTAGTGCATACAATGAGCAGTTCTTC | CASSSAGTSAYNEQFF
NA | NA | TRBJ2-5 | TRBV3-1/TRBV3-2 | TGTGCCAGCAGCCTCTACCAAGAGACCCAGTACTTC | CASSLYQETQYF
NA | NA | TRBJ1-6 | TRBV7-9 | TGTGCCAGCAGCTCCGGACAGACACCTAATTCACCCCTCCACTTT | CASSSGQTPNSPLHF
NA | NA | TRBJ1-4 | TRBV7-2 | TGTGCCAGCAGCTTATCCGTCGGTCGAGGGAATGAAAAACTGTTTTTT | CASSLSVGRGNEKLFF
NA | TRBD1 | TRBJ2-7 | TRBV19 | TGTGCCAGTAGTATAGAAGGGGGCAGGGCCGAGCAGTACTTC | CASSIEGGRAEQYF
NA | TRBD2 | TRBJ2-5 | TRBV3-1/TRBV3-2 | TGTGCCAGCAGCACCTCCTGGACTAGCGGACTACAAGAGACCCAGTACTTC | CASSTSWTSGLQETQYF
NA | NA | TRBJ1-2 | TRBV6-5 | TGTGCCAGCAGTTACGGGACCCTTACCTATGGCTACACCTTC | CASSYGTLTYGYTF
once | NA | TRBJ2-1 | TRBV7-2 | TGTGCCAGCAGCTTAGCGGACTCCATGCAGTTCTTC | CASSLADSMQFF
NA | NA | TRBJ1-2 | TRBV27 | TGTGCCAGCAGTCCCCTGACGGCCGTTAGAGGCTACACCTTC | CASSPLTAVRGYTF
NA | NA | TRBJ2-6 | TRBV9 | TGTGCCAGCAGCGTTCTTGACAGGCACGCCCGCTCTGGGGCCAACGTCCTGACTTTC | CASSVLDRHARSGANVLTF
once | NA | TRBJ2-2 | TRBV5-6 | TGTGCCAGCAGCTTGTGGGGGTCTAGGCTGTTTTTT | CASSLWGSRLFF
once | NA | TRBJ2-3 | TRBV24-1 | TGTGCCACCAGTGTCGAGGTTCGGGGAACAGATACGCAGTATTTT | CATSVEVRGTDTQYF
NA | TRBD1 | TRBJ1-2 | TRBV7-9 | TGTGCCAGCAGCGCGGGACAGATATATGGCTACACCTTC | CASSAGQIYGYTF
NA | NA | TRBJ2-3 | TRBV7-2 | TGTGCCAGCAGCACAGCCGTCACAGATACGCAGTATTTT | CASSTAVTDTQYF
NA | NA | TRBJ1-2 | TRBV4-2 | TGTGCCAGCAGCCCCCGCACATCATCTTATGGCTACACCTTC | CASSPRTSSYGYTF
NA | NA | TRBJ1-6 | TRBV19 | TGTGCCAGTAGTGACCGAGGGGTAGGCTCACCCCTCCACTTT | CASSDRGVGSPLHF
NA | NA | TRBJ1-1 | TRBV6-5 | TGTGCCAGCAGTTACGGGCAGGGGAGGACTGAAGCTTTCTTT | CASSYGQGRTEAFF
NA | NA | TRBJ1-5 | TRBV30 | TGTGCCTGGAGTGGAGGATTCCATAGCAATCAGCCCCAGCATTTT | CAWSGGFHSNQPQHF
NA | TRBD1 | TRBJ2-3 | TRBV15 | TGTGCCACCAGCCCTACAGGGGGTCAAGCAGATACGCAGTATTTT | CATSPTGGQADTQYF
NA | TRBD2 | TRBJ2-5 | TRBV5-4 | TGTGCCAGCAGCGTCCTGACTAGCGGGGAAGAGACCCAGTACTTC | CASSVLTSGEETQYF
NA | TRBD1 | TRBJ1-4 | TRBV24-1 | TGTGCCACCAGTGAGGGGGGACAGGGGGCAACTAATGAAAAACTGTTTTTT | CATSEGGQGATNEKLFF
NA | NA | TRBJ2-3 | TRBV5-1 | TGCGCCAGCAGCTTGGCCGGGCAGCCCCCAGATACGCAGTATTTT | CASSLAGQPPDTQYF
NA | TRBD1 | TRBJ2-1 | TRBV29-1 | TGCAGCGTTGAAGCTGGACAGGGTGAGTTCTTC | CSVEAGQGEFF
NA | NA | TRBJ1-1 | TRBV6-5 | TGTGCCAGCAGTCCCTCGTCCTCGGGGAGGACTGAAGCTTTCTTT | CASSPSSSGRTEAFF
few | TRBD2 | TRBJ2-2 | TRBV24-1 | TGTGCCACCAGTGATTCCCGGAGGGTAGCGGGGGACAACACCGGGGAGCTGTTTTTT | CATSDSRRVAGDNTGELFF
NA | NA | TRBJ1-2 | TRBV7-8 | TGTGCCAGCAGCGCCAGGGACCCCGGCTACACCTTC | CASSARDPGYTF
NA | NA | TRBJ1-1 | TRBV12-3/TRBV12-4 | TGTGCCAGCAGTTTGGAGATGAACACTGAAGCTTTCTTT | CASSLEMNTEAFF
NA | NA | TRBJ1-2 | TRBV9 | TGTGCCAGCAGCGGAAAACAGGGTAACTATGGCTACACCTTC | CASSGKQGNYGYTF